These 31 T cell receptor beta chains came from one sample sequenced in a study of blood T cells in healthy people across ages (dated by TCRdb to between 2014 and 2017). The library was generated by 5' RACE. Sequencing was performed on an Illumina HiSeq 2500. The second PCR ran for roughly 6 to 11 cycles and used a J-beta primer mix along with a sample-barcoded 5' primer. TCRdb cleaned the public reads at Q25 with fastp, built clones with MiXCR and kept in-frame beta chains. CDR3 protein duplicates are merged, each entry listing the most common genes and DNA. Present in this sample are some 1.7 million distinct CDR3 sequences, roughly 30% of which were seen just once. Clones ranked in the top ten supply less than 9.5% of the sample. The specimen was blood. These receptors were obtained from a young woman in good health.

This clonotype was counted at least ten times. V and J are TRBV5-6 and TRBJ2-3, with D uncertain. V lost 2 bases to trimming and J lost 5 bases, with 12 bases between them. Germline CDR1 is SGHDT and CDR2 is YYEEEE. This CDR3 is 14 amino acids long. This CDR3 is CASSFDPPRDTQYF. The CDR3 nucleotides read TGTGCCAGCAGCTTCGACCCCCCAAGAGATACGCAGTATTTT.

This clonotype has just one count. Since a much larger clone is just one base distant, this may be a read error. The V and J genes are TRBV27 and TRBJ2-7; TRBD2 aligns across 7 bases. CDR1 MNHEY and CDR2 SMNVEV come from the germline V gene (reference sequence). With V trimmed by 9 bases and J by 1 base, 6 bases remained unmatched. This CDR3 has 13 amino acids. The DNA of the CDR3 is TGTGCCAGACAGAGCGGGGAGTCCTACGAGCAGTACTTC. It is translated as CARQSGESYEQYF.

This clonotype was observed at least ten times. V and J are TRBV7-8 and TRBJ1-2, with D unresolved. The germline CDR1 and CDR2 sequences are SGHVS and FQNEAQ. The CDR3 runs 13 residues. V was cut by 3 bases and J by 3 bases, with 8 bases left in between. Here the CDR3 reads CASSLGVDYGYTF. CDR3 DNA sequence: TGTGCCAGCAGCTTGGGAGTCGACTATGGCTACACCTTC.

The CDR3 spells CASSHRGTGRGLETQYF. The CDR3 coding sequence is TGTGCCAGCAGCCACCGCGGGACAGGTAGAGGCTTGGAGACCCAGTACTTC. The V and J genes are TRBV14 and TRBJ2-5, with 8 bases identical to TRBD1. The CDR3 is made up of 17 amino acids. V dropped 3 bases and J dropped 5; count of bases not matched to a gene: 14. CDR1 is SGHDN and CDR2 is FVKESK in the germline V gene.

This clonotype was counted between two and nine times. The chain is built from TRBV12-3 or TRBV12-4 and TRBJ2-1; D call uncertain. The V and J ends lost 6 bases and 0 bases respectively, with 6 bases between them. The CDR3 sequence is 13 residues long. The CDR3 nucleotides read TGTGCCAGCAGGATGAGCTCCTACAATGAGCAGTTCTTC. Translation gives CASRMSSYNEQFF.

The V and J genes are TRBV5-1 and TRBJ2-1; 10 bases map to TRBD1. The CDR3 contains 14 residues. V lost 4 bases and J lost 7; bases outside the gene matches: 5. CDR1 and CDR2 (germline): SGHRS, YFSETQ. The CDR3 bases are TGCGCCAGCAGCGAGGACAGGGGGGCGAATGAGCAGTTCTTC. Translation: CASSEDRGANEQFF.

V usage is TRBV29-1 and J usage is TRBJ1-5; D gene uncertain. The CDR3 loop spans 13 amino acids. CDR1 is SQVTM, CDR2 ANQGSEA, per germline. V lost 3 bases, J lost 7 bases, and 13 bases lay in between. CDR3 nucleotide sequence: TGCAGCGTTGAGGCCATGGAGGGCCAGCCCCAGCATTTT. Amino acids: CSVEAMEGQPQHF.

This clonotype was counted between two and nine times. This sequence joins TRBV5-1 and TRBJ2-5, with TRBD1 matching 9 bases. This CDR3 has 15 residues. In germline, CDR1 is SGHRS, CDR2 YFSETQ. V lost 5 bases to trimming and J lost 5 bases; unmatched junction nucleotides: 10. The CDR3 here is CASREGQGPGETQYF. CDR3 sequence (DNA): TGCGCCAGCAGGGAGGGACAGGGTCCAGGCGAGACCCAGTACTTC.

This clonotype was observed a few times. The rearrangement links TRBV15 to TRBJ1-5; D is undetermined. Germline lookup yields CDR1 LNHNV and CDR2 YYDKDF (reference sequence). The CDR3 consists of 13 residues. Trimming stripped 0 bases from V and 11 bases from J, with 11 bases between. DNA for the CDR3: TGTGCCACCAGCAGAGATCCCCGGTCCTCCCAGCATTTT. It yields the protein CATSRDPRSSQHF.

In this sample, this clonotype turned up a few times. The rearrangement links TRBV7-2 to TRBJ2-3, with 10 bases lining up with TRBD2. Per the germline V gene, CDR1 is SGHTA and CDR2 is FQGNSA. V trimming: 5 bases; J trimming: 1 base; junction bases outside the gene matches: 18. The CDR3 is 20 residues long. The CDR3, as DNA: TGTGCCAGCAGCGCTCGCGGGGCTAGCGGGAGAGGGTGGGGCACAGATACGCAGTATTTT. It codes for CASSARGASGRGWGTDTQYF.

This clonotype was detected many times. J is TRBJ2-1 and V is TRBV7-2, with 8 bases fitting TRBD2. The CDR3 runs 16 residues. V dropped 4 bases and J dropped 0; count of bases not matched to a gene: 5. Germline values: CDR1 SGHTA, CDR2 FQGNSA. The CDR3: CASSSAGTSSYNEQFF. CDR3 nucleotide sequence: TGTGCCAGCAGCTCAGCGGGGACTAGCTCCTACAATGAGCAGTTCTTC.

The chain combines TRBV5-1 with TRBJ2-1, with a tentative D call TRBD2 (5 bases). Germline V lookup: CDR1 SGHRS, CDR2 YFSETQ. V shed 2 bases and J shed 5 bases, with 14 bases lying between them. This CDR3 is built from 15 residues. CDR3 DNA: TGCGCCAGCAGCTTTAACTCAGAGACTAACAATGAGCAGTTCTTC. This translates into CASSFNSETNNEQFF.

On this clonotype itself: This may be a read error, as it is one base from a much larger clone. This chain joins TRBV12-3 or TRBV12-4 and TRBJ2-7; D is uncertain. The CDR3 sequence is 15 residues long. CDR3 in DNA: TGTGCCGGCAGTTTATGGGAATACTCGACCTACGAGCAGTACTTC. Encoded protein: CAGSLWEYSTYEQYF.

The chain links TRBV7-2 to TRBJ2-5; no reliable D call. Germline CDR1 is SGHTA and CDR2 is FQGNSA. The CDR3 has 14 residues. V was pared by 1 base and J by 2 bases, with 8 bases between. CDR3 sequence reads: CASSLELLQETQYF. The CDR3 region has the DNA TGTGCCAGCAGCTTAGAACTACTTCAAGAGACCCAGTACTTC.

The V call is TRBV6-2 or TRBV6-3, the J call TRBJ2-1, with D uncertain. Trimming left V 6 bases short and J 9 bases short, with 12 bases between. This CDR3 spans 12 amino acids. Germline V lookup: CDR1 MNHEY, CDR2 SVGEGT. The CDR3 DNA reads as TGTGCCAGCAGCTTCAGCGACCGTGAGCAGTTCTTC. Its translation: CASSFSDREQFF.

The chain is built from TRBV20-1 and TRBJ2-7; TRBD1 matches at 10 bases. Per the germline V gene, CDR1 is DFQATT and CDR2 is SNEGSKA (reference sequence). With V trimmed by 3 bases and J by 1 base, 3 bases remained unmatched. CDR3 length equals 14 residues. CDR3 sequence: CSASGTGESYEQYF. The CDR3 DNA reads TGCAGTGCTAGCGGGACAGGGGAGTCCTACGAGCAGTACTTC.

Turning to this clonotype: A clone one base away is much larger, so this may be a read error. The chain carries TRBV25-1 and TRBJ2-7; D not certain. This CDR3 comprises 11 residues. CDR1 and CDR2 (germline): MGHDK, SYGVNS. DNA of the CDR3: TGTGTCAGCAGTGTTGGGGACGAGCAGTACTTC. Its translation is CVSSVGDEQYF.

This clonotype has at least ten counts. J is TRBJ2-7 and V is TRBV6-1; D possibly corresponds to TRBD1 (5 bases). Per the germline V gene, CDR1 is MNHNS and CDR2 is SASEGT. The CDR3 runs to 13 residues. Trimming stripped 8 bases from V and 5 bases from J, with 16 bases between. CDR3 sequence: CASRSRVVDEQYF. CDR3 sequence (DNA): TGTGCCAGCCGGAGCAGGGTGGTTGACGAGCAGTACTTC.

This clonotype has just a few counts. The chain has TRBV9 and TRBJ2-1; D might be TRBD1 (6 bases). The CDR3 contains 14 residues. CDR1 is SGDLS, CDR2 YYNGEE, per germline. V shed 7 bases and J shed 0 bases, with 11 bases lying between them. CDR3: CASAKGDSYNEQFF. CDR3 in DNA: TGTGCCAGCGCCAAGGGGGACTCCTACAATGAGCAGTTCTTC.

The CDR3 DNA follows: TGTGCCAGCAGTCCACGGGGGACAGGGGGTGATCAGCCCCAGCATTTT. As protein: CASSPRGTGGDQPQHF. The chain employs TRBV27 and TRBJ1-5; 11 positions match TRBD1. The trim removed 5 bases at V and 5 bases at J, leaving 8 bases unmatched. The CDR3 contains 16 residues. Germline CDR1 MNHEY, CDR2 SMNVEV (reference sequence).

In this sample, this clonotype turned up many times. The J gene is TRBJ2-7, the V gene TRBV7-8; 8 bases agree with TRBD2. J gave up 2 bases and V 4 bases, and 7 bases lay outside the gene matches. Germline V lookup: CDR1 SGHVS, CDR2 FQNEAQ. The CDR3 extends over 15 amino acids. The CDR3 bases are TGTGCCAGCAGCTCGGAAGCGGGAGCGACCTACGAGCAGTACTTC. Translation: CASSSEAGATYEQYF.

This clonotype occurred a few times. The V gene is TRBV12-3 or TRBV12-4, the J gene TRBJ2-4, with unresolved D. This CDR3 has 15 residues. Trimming left V 3 bases short and J 7 bases short, with 16 bases between. The CDR3 DNA reads as TGTGCCAGCAGTTTGGACCTCGGATTCTCGAACATTCAGTACTTC. This encodes CASSLDLGFSNIQYF.

This clonotype has more than one count but fewer than ten. The J gene is TRBJ2-3, the V gene TRBV7-9, with 11 positions matching TRBD2. V gave up 4 bases and J gave up 3 bases; unmatched junction bases: 6. The CDR3 covers 16 residues. Germline V gene sequence: CDR1 SEHNR, CDR2 FQNEAQ (reference sequence). The CDR3 sequence is CASSWGLAEGTDTQYF. The CDR3, as DNA: TGTGCCAGCAGCTGGGGACTAGCGGAGGGGACAGATACGCAGTATTTT.

The chain uses TRBV18 and TRBJ2-1, with 11 bases fitting TRBD2. The germline V gene encodes CDR1 KGHSH and CDR2 LQKENI. The CDR3 contains 17 residues. V dropped 6 bases and J dropped 4; count of bases not matched to a gene: 11. CDR3: CASSPKASGGSYNEQFF. The CDR3 DNA reads TGTGCCAGCTCTCCAAAAGCTAGCGGGGGGTCTTACAATGAGCAGTTCTTC.

This clonotype occurred many times. The J gene is TRBJ2-5, the V gene TRBV28; D remains unclear. This CDR3 has 12 residues. V was clipped by 6 bases and J by 4 bases, with 9 bases between them. Germline CDR1 is MDHEN and CDR2 is SYDVKM. The DNA of the CDR3 is TGTGCCAGCAGAATCCCTGGAGAGACCCAGTACTTC. Its translation: CASRIPGETQYF. Filled out from reference TRBV28 and TRBJ2-5, the complete variable domain reads DVKVTQSSRYLVKRTGEKVFLECVQDMDHENMFWYRQDPGLGLRLIYFSYDVKMKEKGDIPEGYSVSREKKERFSLILESASTNQTSMYLCASRIPGETQYFGPGTRLLVL.

The sample holds many counts of this clonotype. V usage is TRBV9 and J usage is TRBJ2-7; 7 positions match TRBD2. This CDR3 contains 15 residues. Trimming took 3 bases from V and 7 from J; bases not matched to a gene: 13. Germline loops: CDR1 SGDLS, CDR2 YYNGEE. The CDR3 nucleotides are TGTGCCAGCAGCGGAGGGACGGGGGGAAGCAGAGAGCAGTACTTC. This sequence encodes CASSGGTGGSREQYF.

This clonotype turned up a few times. V usage is TRBV5-1 and J usage is TRBJ2-7, with TRBD1 matching 8 bases. V was clipped by 3 bases and J by 0 bases; unmatched bases: 8. The CDR3 is made up of 16 amino acids. Germline V gene data show CDR1 as SGHRS and CDR2 as YFSETQ. CDR3 protein: CASSSSRGTGSYEQYF. In nucleotides, the CDR3 is TGCGCCAGCAGCTCGTCCCGAGGGACAGGCTCCTACGAGCAGTACTTC. Together with reference TRBV5-1 and TRBJ2-7, the CDR3 gives the full variable domain: KAGVTQTPRYLIKTRGQQVTLSCSPISGHRSVSWYQQTPGQGLQFLFEYFSETQRNKGNFPGRFSGRQFSNSRSEMNVSTLELGDSALYLCASSSSRGTGSYEQYFGPGTRLTVT.

The chain joins TRBV27 to TRBJ2-3, with 7 bases identical to TRBD1. The V gene's germline CDR1 is MNHEY and CDR2 SMNVEV (reference sequence). V shed 4 bases, J shed 8 bases, and the junction held 12 bases outside the gene matches. This CDR3 is 15 amino acids long. The CDR3 loop is CASSYRQGSRGTQYF. CDR3 nucleotide sequence: TGTGCCAGCAGTTACCGACAGGGCTCTAGGGGTACGCAGTATTTT.

This chain links TRBV2 with TRBJ2-1; 8 bases fit TRBD2. The CDR3 contains 15 residues. Unmatched junction bases numbered 7, after V lost 4 bases and J lost 5 bases. Germline values: CDR1 SNHLY, CDR2 FYNNEI. CDR3 nucleotide sequence: TGTGCCAGCAGTGCTGAGCGGGGGTCCAACAATGAGCAGTTCTTC. Its protein is CASSAERGSNNEQFF.

This chain links TRBV12-3 or TRBV12-4 with TRBJ1-4; no clear D gene. CDR3 length: 12 residues. V gave up 6 bases and J gave up 7 bases, with 9 bases separating them. The CDR3 DNA reads TGTGCCAGCAGCCCCTGGCGTGAAAAACTGTTTTTT. Translation gives CASSPWREKLFF.

In its sample, this clonotype was seen once. The rearrangement links TRBV15 to TRBJ2-1; D uncertain. CDR3 length: 15 amino acids. Per germline, CDR1 LNHNV and CDR2 YYDKDF (reference sequence). Trimming pared 1 base from V and 10 bases from J, leaving 17 bases between. For the CDR3, the DNA is TGTGCCACCAGCAGAGGTACTGAAGGGAATCGGGAGCAGTTCTTC. As protein: CATSRGTEGNREQFF. Using reference TRBV15 and TRBJ2-1 for the parts outside the CDR3, the full variable domain is DAMVIQNPRYQVTQFGKPVTLSCSQTLNHNVMYWYQQKSSQAPKLLFHYYDKDFNNEADTPDNFQSRRPNTSFCFLDIRSPGLGDTAMYLCATSRGTEGNREQFFGPGTRLTVL.